The 16 T cell receptor beta chains below all came from one sample that was sequenced in a study of blood T cell repertoires in COVID-19. Profiled with immunoSEQ multiplex PCR; TCRdb holds only in-frame clones, not every one. The sample lists 120,000 or so clones, over 70% occurring once. Sequences were obtained from peripheral blood. These receptors originate from a man aged 80 or over with active or convalescent COVID-19.

The chain couples TRBV24-1 to TRBJ2-4, with D possibly matching TRBD1 (6 bases). This CDR3 has 14 amino acids. The V and J ends lost 3 bases and 7 bases respectively, with 12 bases between them. Germline CDR1 reads KGHDR; CDR2 reads SFDVKD. CDR3 region: CATSDNREGNIQYF. CDR3 in DNA: TGTGCCACCAGTGATAACAGGGAAGGCAACATTCAGTACTTC.

The V and J genes are TRBV18 and TRBJ2-2; D is perhaps TRBD2 (5 bases). Trimming pared 1 base from V and 3 bases from J, leaving 6 bases between. Germline V gives CDR1 KGHSH, CDR2 LQKENI. CDR3 size: 14 residues. The chain's CDR3 is CASSPLRDTGELFF. CDR3 sequence (DNA): TGTGCCAGCTCACCACTGAGGGACACCGGGGAGCTGTTTTTT. Filled out from reference TRBV18 and TRBJ2-2, the complete variable domain reads NAGVMQNPRHLVRRRGQEARLRCSPMKGHSHVYWYRQLPEEGLKFMVYLQKENIIDESGMPKERFSAEFPKEGPSILRIQQVVRGDSAAYFCASSPLRDTGELFFGEGSRLTVL.

This clone occurred a few times. The same CDR3 is also encoded by other DNA sequences in this sample. The V call is TRBV14, the J call TRBJ2-7, with D unclear. This CDR3 has 13 residues. Trimming stripped 4 bases from V and 0 bases from J, with 7 bases between. CDR1 and CDR2 (germline): SGHDN, FVKESK. The CDR3 reads CASSPGYSYEQYF. Written as DNA, the CDR3 is TGTGCCAGCAGCCCAGGCTACTCCTACGAGCAGTACTTC.

V gene TRBV4-3 combines with J gene TRBJ2-1; TRBD2 matches at 10 bases. The CDR3 is 13 residues long. In germline, CDR1 is LGHNA, CDR2 YSLEER. Unmatched junction bases numbered 7, after V lost 2 bases and J lost 15 bases. The CDR3 DNA sequence: TGCGCCAGCAGCCAACAGCGGGGGGGGCCCGCGTTCTTC. This codes for CASSQQRGGPAFF.

The chain carries TRBV29-1 and TRBJ2-5; 10 positions agree with TRBD1. Germline V gene data show CDR1 as SQVTM and CDR2 as ANQGSEA. This CDR3 has 14 residues. The J segment lost 4 bases and the V segment lost 7 bases, leaving 9 bases of the junction unmatched. The CDR3 nucleotides read TGCAGCGGGAAAGGACAGGGGGGGATAGAGACCCAGTACTTC. This encodes CSGKGQGGIETQYF.

This clone was observed a handful of times. This chain connects TRBV14 to TRBJ2-6, with 7 positions matching TRBD1. V was clipped by 2 bases and J by 3 bases; unmatched bases: 13. Germline CDR1 is SGHDN and CDR2 is FVKESK. The CDR3 sequence is 19 residues long. The CDR3 loop is CASSQTGAFGKSGANVLTF. CDR3 sequence (DNA): TGTGCCAGCAGCCAAACAGGGGCCTTCGGAAAGAGTGGGGCCAACGTCCTGACTTTC.

The table lists this clone with a few counts. The V call is TRBV6-2 or TRBV6-3, the J call TRBJ1-1; D not certain. The V gene's germline CDR1 is MNHEY and CDR2 SVGEGT. The CDR3 sequence is 16 residues long. Trimming took off 4 bases at V and 3 bases at J, with 18 bases between the two ends. CDR3 DNA: TGTGCCAGCAGTTCCTCCGGGTGGGGAGGGCACACTGAAGCTTTCTTT. It translates to CASSSSGWGGHTEAFF.

This clone was observed a few times. V usage is TRBV6-5 and J usage is TRBJ1-2, with D tentatively TRBD1 (5 bases). Trimming pared 8 bases from V and 3 bases from J, leaving 16 bases between. Germline V CDR1 and CDR2: MNHEY, SVGAGI. The CDR3 is made up of 14 amino acids. Here the CDR3 reads CASALRGLYYGYTF. CDR3 in DNA: TGTGCCAGCGCCCTTAGGGGTCTGTACTATGGCTACACCTTC.

V and J are TRBV6-5 and TRBJ1-2; 8 positions match TRBD1. In germline, CDR1 is MNHEY, CDR2 SVGAGI. The CDR3 covers 15 residues. V shed 6 bases, J shed 4 bases, and the junction held 10 bases outside the gene matches. CDR3 sequence: CASSPGQGIRYGYTF. The CDR3, as DNA: TGTGCCAGCAGCCCCGGACAGGGTATCCGCTATGGCTACACCTTC.

The chain recombines TRBV7-9 with TRBJ1-3; a possible D gene is TRBD1 (6 bases). Deletions cut 6 bases from V and 1 base from J, with 10 bases between. The CDR3 length is 14 residues. Looked up from germline, CDR1 is SEHNR and CDR2 is FQNEAQ (reference sequence). The CDR3 here is CASSKQGSGNTIYF. In DNA, the CDR3 is TGTGCCAGCAGTAAACAGGGATCTGGAAACACCATATATTTT.

The CDR3 loop is CASSQDPLGQGYSPLHF. The CDR3 DNA reads TGCGCCAGCAGCCAAGATCCTTTGGGACAGGGGTATTCACCCCTCCACTTT. V usage is TRBV4-3 and J usage is TRBJ1-6; TRBD1 matches 10 bases. This CDR3 contains 17 residues. Looked up from germline, CDR1 is LGHNA and CDR2 is YSLEER. The J segment lost 8 bases and the V segment lost 0 bases, leaving 7 bases of the junction unmatched.

The chain couples TRBV28 to TRBJ1-5; D is perhaps TRBD1 (6 bases). CDR1 is MDHEN and CDR2 is SYDVKM in the germline V gene. The CDR3 is made up of 17 amino acids. The V end lost 7 bases, the J end lost 0 bases, and 19 bases lay between the germline ends. In DNA, the CDR3 is TGTGCCAGCAACTTCATGGACAGTAAGAATAGCAATCAGCCCCAGCATTTT. It yields the protein CASNFMDSKNSNQPQHF.

The CDR3 sequence: CASSIPGEPYGYTF. The CDR3 bases are TGTGCCAGTAGTATACCGGGGGAACCCTATGGCTACACCTTC. The chain combines TRBV19 with TRBJ1-2, with D perhaps TRBD1 (5 bases). Germline-derived CDR1 and CDR2 are LNHDA and SQIVND (reference sequence). The ends were cut back, 2 bases at V and 4 bases at J, with 11 bases in the middle. The CDR3 loop spans 14 amino acids.

This clone has only a few counts. The genes are TRBV7-9 and TRBJ2-2; 9 positions agree with TRBD1. V dropped 5 bases and J dropped 1; count of bases not matched to a gene: 11. This CDR3 contains 18 residues. Germline values: CDR1 SEHNR, CDR2 FQNEAQ (reference sequence). This CDR3 reads CASSDGQGMTKNTGELFF. The CDR3 DNA follows: TGTGCCAGCAGCGACGGACAGGGGATGACGAAGAACACCGGGGAGCTGTTTTTT.

The chain combines TRBV19 with TRBJ1-1, with TRBD1 matching 8 bases. This CDR3 region has 15 residues. The V gene end was trimmed by 8 bases and the J gene end by 0 bases; junction bases not matched to a gene: 8. Germline V gene sequence: CDR1 LNHDA, CDR2 SQIVND (reference sequence). Here the CDR3 DNA reads TGTGCCAGTTCAGCAGGGGGCATAGTGAACACTGAAGCTTTCTTT. Its protein is CASSAGGIVNTEAFF.

V and J are TRBV24-1 and TRBJ1-6; a weak D match, TRBD1 (6 bases). The V gene's germline CDR1 is KGHDR and CDR2 SFDVKD. V lost 4 bases and J 5 bases, leaving 11 bases between the germline ends. CDR3 length equals 15 residues. CDR3 sequence reads: CATSERQANNSPLHF. In DNA, the CDR3 is TGTGCCACCAGTGAGCGACAGGCGAATAATTCACCCCTCCACTTT.